What follows are 24 T cell receptor beta chains derived from one specimen sequenced in a study of blood T cell repertoires in COVID-19. The protocol was immunoSEQ multiplex PCR, while the TCRdb copy is restricted to in-frame clones and leaves out a portion. The table lists about 150,000 clones, more than 75% of them singletons. The sequenced sample consisted of peripheral blood. These receptor sequences come from a man aged 60 to 69 who had recovered from COVID-19.

The chain combines TRBV29-1 with TRBJ1-1, with a weak D call TRBD1 (6 bases). The CDR3 loop spans 15 amino acids. Germline assignment: CDR1 SQVTM and CDR2 ANQGSEA. Trimming removed 1 base from V and 0 bases from J, with 12 bases in between. CDR3 coding DNA: TGCAGCGTTGAAGTGGGCCAGGGGTTGAACACTGAAGCTTTCTTT. It yields the protein CSVEVGQGLNTEAFF.

This chain joins TRBV19 and TRBJ2-7; TRBD1 matches 8 bases. Germline V gene lookup returns CDR1 LNHDA and CDR2 SQIVND (reference sequence). With 5 bases clipped from V and 2 bases from J, the junction kept 5 bases outside the gene matches. CDR3 length: 14 amino acids. The CDR3 bases are TGTGCCAGTAGTCTGGGACAGGAGCCCTACGAGCAGTACTTC. Translation: CASSLGQEPYEQYF.

This clone was found a few times. The chain joins TRBV30 to TRBJ2-5, with 13 bases aligning to TRBD2. CDR1 is GTSNPN, CDR2 SVGIG, per germline (reference sequence). The CDR3 covers 18 residues. J was trimmed by 2 bases and V by 2 bases; bases with no gene match: 11. CDR3 nucleotide sequence: TGTGCCTGGAGTACCGGGACTAGCGGGGCGGGGGGACAAGAGACCCAGTACTTC. Translation: CAWSTGTSGAGGQETQYF. The full variable domain, completed using reference TRBV30 and TRBJ2-5, is SQTIHQWPATLVQPVGSPLSLECTVEGTSNPNLYWYRQAAGRGLQLLFYSVGIGQISSEVPQNLSASRPQDRQFILSSKKLLLSDSGFYLCAWSTGTSGAGGQETQYFGPGTRLLVL.

The chain links TRBV19 to TRBJ1-2; D is unresolved. V lost 4 bases and J lost 2, with 8 bases in between. Germline CDR1 LNHDA, CDR2 SQIVND (reference sequence). The CDR3 consists of 13 residues. As DNA, the CDR3 is TGTGCCAGTAGTACAGACGGGAACTATGGCTACACCTTC. Translated: CASSTDGNYGYTF. Drawing the rest from reference TRBV19 and TRBJ1-2, the complete variable domain is DGGITQSPKYLFRKEGQNVTLSCEQNLNHDAMYWYRQDPGQGLRLIYYSQIVNDFQKGDIAEGYSVSREKKESFPLTVTSAQKNPTAFYLCASSTDGNYGYTFGSGTRLTVV.

The rearrangement joins TRBV29-1 to TRBJ1-2; D is perhaps TRBD1 (6 bases). The germline CDR1 and CDR2 sequences are SQVTM and ANQGSEA. This CDR3 contains 13 residues. V shed 0 bases and J shed 8 bases, with 13 bases lying between them. CDR3 residues: CSVEDQEGVGYTF. The CDR3 coding sequence is TGCAGCGTTGAAGATCAAGAGGGGGTAGGCTACACCTTC.

The V call is TRBV29-1, the J call TRBJ2-5, with D perhaps TRBD1 (6 bases). Germline V gene data show CDR1 as SQVTM and CDR2 as ANQGSEA. Trimming removed 4 bases from V and 4 bases from J, with 10 bases in between. The CDR3 runs to 12 residues. CDR3 coding DNA: TGCAGCGTTGGGCAGGGGATAGAGACCCAGTACTTC. Translated: CSVGQGIETQYF.

This clone was seen more than once but under ten times. The chain uses TRBV30 and TRBJ2-7; 10 bases line up with TRBD1. This CDR3 is 13 amino acids long. Germline V gene data show CDR1 as GTSNPN and CDR2 as SVGIG (reference sequence). The CDR3 region is CALNRDRGAEQYF. The CDR3 DNA follows: TGTGCTCTCAACCGGGACAGGGGTGCCGAGCAGTACTTC.

This chain links TRBV3-1 (or the pseudogene TRBV3-2) with TRBJ1-6; 8 positions agree with TRBD1. CDR1 LGHDT and CDR2 YNNKEL come from the germline V gene (reference sequence). The CDR3 runs to 15 residues. The ends lost 1 base at V and 5 bases at J; junction bases unmatched: 1. CDR3 region: CASSQATGDNSPLHF. CDR3 DNA sequence: TGTGCCAGCAGCCAAGCGACAGGGGATAATTCACCCCTCCACTTT.

V gene TRBV6-6 combines with J gene TRBJ1-4; no firm D call. Between the trimmed V and J ends, which lost 6 bases and 6 bases, there was a span of 14 bases. The CDR3 contains 14 residues. Per germline, CDR1 MNHNY and CDR2 SVGAGI (reference sequence). CDR3 bases: TGTGCCAGCAGGAATCGCGCGTCGGATGAAAAACTGTTTTTT. Amino acids: CASRNRASDEKLFF.

This chain joins TRBV12-3 or TRBV12-4 and TRBJ2-1, with 10 bases lining up with TRBD1. This CDR3 has 13 amino acids. The V gene end was trimmed by 0 bases and the J gene end by 16 bases; junction bases not matched to a gene: 6. The CDR3 nucleotides read TGTGCCAGCAGTTTAGCGGTCGGGACAGGGGACTTCTTC. Translating it yields CASSLAVGTGDFF.

CDR3 nucleotides: TGTGCCAGCACCCTAACCTCCACCGGGGAGCTGTTTTTT. It codes for CASTLTSTGELFF. The rearrangement links TRBV27 to TRBJ2-2; D call uncertain. Germline V gene data show CDR1 as MNHEY and CDR2 as SMNVEV (reference sequence). Trimming left V 7 bases short and J 4 bases short, with 10 bases between. The CDR3 runs 13 residues.

This clone was seen once. The CDR3 DNA is TGTGCCAGCAGCCAGACAGGGAGGAATCAGCCCCAGCATTTT. Translation: CASSQTGRNQPQHF. The genes are TRBV9 and TRBJ1-5; 7 bases align to TRBD1. Per the germline V gene, CDR1 is SGDLS and CDR2 is YYNGEE. Germline trimming cut 4 bases from V and 4 bases from J; bases unmatched to any gene: 5. This CDR3 contains 14 residues.

The chain couples TRBV7-2 to TRBJ2-1; tentatively, D is TRBD2 (5 bases). The CDR3 is 14 residues long. Trimming removed 1 base at V and 8 bases at J, with 12 bases between. The germline V gene encodes CDR1 SGHTA and CDR2 FQGNSA. In nucleotides, the CDR3 is TGTGCCAGCAGCTTAGGTGCGGGCCGGGATGAGCAGTTCTTC. As protein: CASSLGAGRDEQFF.

This clone was seen a handful of times. The chain uses TRBV7-2 and TRBJ2-1, with 8 bases lining up with TRBD1. The CDR3 has 15 amino acids. V lost 4 bases to trimming and J lost 9 bases; unmatched junction nucleotides: 11. Per germline, CDR1 SGHTA and CDR2 FQGNSA. The CDR3 spells CASSSGGQGAAEQFF. Written as DNA, the CDR3 is TGTGCCAGCAGCTCCGGAGGGCAGGGGGCCGCTGAGCAGTTCTTC.

The CDR3 DNA is TGTGCCAGCAGCGAGCGGTCGGGACACCAAAGCACAGATACGCAGTATTTT. Amino acid sequence: CASSERSGHQSTDTQYF. The gene calls are TRBV5-4 and TRBJ2-3; TRBD1 might be the D (6 bases). The germline gives CDR1 SGHNT, CDR2 YYREEE (reference sequence). The CDR3 runs to 17 residues. V lost 4 bases, J lost 0 bases, and 18 bases lay in between.

The chain has TRBV7-2 and TRBJ2-5, with no clear D. The V gene's germline CDR1 is SGHTA and CDR2 FQGNSA. CDR3 size: 12 residues. The V and J ends lost 5 bases and 6 bases respectively, with 10 bases between them. CDR3 coding DNA: TGTGCCAGCAGCGAGGCTCGTCAGACCCAGTACTTC. Translating gives CASSEARQTQYF.

V and J are TRBV6-5 and TRBJ1-2; TRBD1 aligns across 8 bases. Germline CDR1 is MNHEY and CDR2 is SVGAGI. CDR3 length: 12 residues. J gave up 6 bases and V 6 bases, and 3 bases lay outside the gene matches. CDR3 nucleotide sequence: TGTGCCAGCAGCCCGACAGGGGATGGCTACACCTTC. Its protein product is CASSPTGDGYTF.

The genes are TRBV15 and TRBJ2-2; no clear D. The CDR3 has 15 amino acids. With 6 bases removed from V and 2 bases from J, the gap between germline ends came to 13 bases. The germline V gene has CDR1 LNHNV and CDR2 YYDKDF (reference sequence). In DNA, the CDR3 is TGTGCCACCAGAAGGCCAGGCAGTAACACCGGGGAGCTGTTTTTT. This translates into CATRRPGSNTGELFF.

This chain links TRBV27 with TRBJ1-1; D is possibly TRBD1 (6 bases). Germline V CDR1 and CDR2: MNHEY, SMNVEV (reference sequence). V gave up 2 bases and J gave up 4 bases, with 11 bases separating them. The CDR3 is made up of 14 amino acids. CDR3 coding DNA: TGTGCCAGCAGTTTAAAGGGGGGGGTCACTGAAGCTTTCTTT. This gives the protein CASSLKGGVTEAFF.

The rearrangement links TRBV19 to TRBJ2-5; 7 bases are a match to TRBD1. Germline trimming cut 7 bases from V and 5 bases from J; bases unmatched to any gene: 13. The CDR3 covers 15 residues. Germline assignment: CDR1 LNHDA and CDR2 SQIVND (reference sequence). This chain's CDR3 is CASTHTGERRETQYF. Written as DNA, the CDR3 is TGTGCCAGTACTCATACAGGGGAGAGGAGGGAGACCCAGTACTTC.

The chain joins TRBV6-1 to TRBJ2-1; TRBD2 might be the D (6 bases). CDR1 and CDR2 from the germline V gene are MNHNS and SASEGT. CDR3 length equals 15 residues. Trimming took 2 bases from V and 3 from J, leaving 11 bases between them. The CDR3 sequence: CASSERVADYNEQFF. The CDR3, as DNA: TGTGCCAGCAGTGAACGGGTAGCGGACTACAATGAGCAGTTCTTC.

This clone turned up a few times. The chain carries TRBV25-1 and TRBJ1-6; weak D call: TRBD1 (6 bases). Germline CDR1 MGHDK, CDR2 SYGVNS. Trimming removed 3 bases from V and 8 bases from J, with 11 bases in between. The CDR3 totals 14 residues. In DNA form, the CDR3 reads TGTGCCAGCAGTGACACAGGGCATGATTCACCCCTCCACTTT. This gives the protein CASSDTGHDSPLHF.

The chain combines TRBV9 with TRBJ1-5; 8 nucleotides match TRBD1. J was trimmed by 0 bases and V by 4 bases; bases with no gene match: 6. CDR1 and CDR2 from the germline V gene are SGDLS and YYNGEE. The CDR3 totals 16 residues. The CDR3 protein is CASSPGTGFSNQPQHF. The CDR3 coding sequence is TGTGCCAGCAGCCCCGGGACAGGATTTAGCAATCAGCCCCAGCATTTT.

V and J are TRBV18 and TRBJ1-2; D gene ambiguous. Germline CDR1 reads KGHSH; CDR2 reads LQKENI. Trimming removed 0 bases at V and 5 bases at J, with 4 bases between. CDR3 length: 12 residues. The CDR3 coding sequence is TGTGCCAGCTCACCACCCCAGTATGGCTACACCTTC. Its translation: CASSPPQYGYTF.